Below, 14 T cell receptor beta chains from the same sample are listed, as sequenced in a study of blood T cell repertoires in COVID-19. TCRdb keeps only in-frame clones here, not all; method: immunoSEQ multiplex PCR. The sample shows approximately 110,000 clones, roughly 72% of them seen only once. The sample comprised peripheral blood. These receptors were obtained from a man older than 75 with acute or convalescent COVID-19.

This clone has a handful of counts. The V call is TRBV3-1 (or the pseudogene TRBV3-2), the J call TRBJ2-5; a possible D gene is TRBD1 (6 bases). The CDR3 has 13 residues. V lost 1 base, J lost 5 bases, and 8 bases lay in between. Germline values: CDR1 LGHDT, CDR2 YNNKEL (reference sequence). For the CDR3, the DNA is TGTGCCAGCAGCCAAGGAGGGGGTGAGACCCAGTACTTC. It yields the protein CASSQGGGETQYF.

V and J are TRBV10-3 and TRBJ2-7, with 11 positions matching TRBD1. The CDR3 loop spans 14 amino acids. Germline V gene sequence: CDR1 ENHRY, CDR2 SYGVKD. The V gene end was trimmed by 8 bases and the J gene end by 9 bases; junction bases not matched to a gene: 12. The CDR3 spells CAIGSGQGAIVQYF. The CDR3 DNA is TGTGCCATCGGCTCAGGACAGGGGGCGATAGTGCAGTACTTC.

CDR3 coding DNA: TGTGCCAGCAGCTACGACACAGGGAACTATGGCTACACCTTC. Translated, it gives CASSYDTGNYGYTF. The chain combines TRBV5-6 with TRBJ1-2; D might be TRBD1 (6 bases). V lost 3 bases and J 2 bases, leaving 11 bases between the germline ends. The V gene's germline CDR1 is SGHDT and CDR2 YYEEEE. The length of the CDR3 is 14 residues.

The chain combines TRBV19 with TRBJ1-1; possible D gene TRBD1, 5 bases. V lost 5 bases, J lost 1 base, and 14 bases lay in between. The CDR3 is made up of 15 amino acids. Germline CDR1 reads LNHDA; CDR2 reads SQIVND (reference sequence). CDR3 bases: TGTGCCAGTAGTGAAACACCGGGGGGGAACACTGAAGCTTTCTTT. Amino acid sequence: CASSETPGGNTEAFF.

This chain connects TRBV6-1 to TRBJ1-6, with D tentatively TRBD1 (6 bases). V was pared by 3 bases and J by 6 bases, with 12 bases between. Germline CDR1 reads MNHNS; CDR2 reads SASEGT. The CDR3 has 15 amino acids. The CDR3 DNA sequence: TGTGCCAGCAGTGAGGGGCAGGGGATTAATTCACCCCTCCACTTT. This sequence encodes CASSEGQGINSPLHF.

V usage is TRBV28 and J usage is TRBJ1-5; D is possibly TRBD1 (5 bases). This CDR3 comprises 16 residues. Germline values: CDR1 MDHEN, CDR2 SYDVKM. Trimming pared 1 base from V and 0 bases from J, leaving 10 bases between. As DNA, the CDR3 is TGTGCCAGCAGTTTATTCAGGGACTATAGCAATCAGCCCCAGCATTTT. Translated: CASSLFRDYSNQPQHF.

This chain uses TRBV11-2 with TRBJ2-7, with D possibly TRBD2 on 6 matching bases. Trimming left V 6 bases short and J 1 base short, with 13 bases between. The CDR3 runs 14 residues. Germline CDR1 reads SGHAT; CDR2 reads FQNNGV. The CDR3 DNA reads as TGTGCCAGCAGAGCGGGTAGCGGATCCTACGAGCAGTACTTC. Translated, it gives CASRAGSGSYEQYF.

The chain combines TRBV29-1 with TRBJ2-3; TRBD2 matches at 13 bases. The CDR3 contains 15 residues. The V gene end was trimmed by 1 base and the J gene end by 6 bases; junction bases not matched to a gene: 4. In germline, CDR1 is SQVTM, CDR2 ANQGSEA. CDR3 coding DNA: TGCAGCGTTGAAGGCGGGACTAGCGGGACGGATACGCAGTATTTT. Translated: CSVEGGTSGTDTQYF.

The chain has TRBV24-1 and TRBJ2-7; possibly TRBD2 for D (6 bases). This CDR3 has 13 amino acids. Per the germline V gene, CDR1 is KGHDR and CDR2 is SFDVKD. Here the CDR3 reads CATSDRPPSDRQV. CDR3 nucleotide sequence: TGTGCCACCAGTGATCGTCCTCCTAGCGACCGCCAGGTC.

This chain links TRBV6-5 with TRBJ1-2, with 9 bases that match TRBD1. The CDR3 runs to 15 residues. Trimming took 6 bases from V and 6 from J; bases not matched to a gene: 11. The germline V gene encodes CDR1 MNHEY and CDR2 SVGAGI. CDR3 residues: CASSQLGTGRDGYTF. The CDR3 DNA is TGTGCCAGCAGCCAACTCGGGACAGGGAGAGATGGCTACACCTTC.

The chain is built from TRBV28 and TRBJ2-7; maybe TRBD2 (6 bases). Per germline, CDR1 MDHEN and CDR2 SYDVKM. The V gene lost 5 bases and the J gene lost 2 bases, with 19 bases spanning the gap. This CDR3 has 16 residues. The CDR3 region is CASSPQGSGGTYEQYF. The CDR3, as DNA: TGTGCCAGCAGTCCCCAGGGTAGCGGAGGGACCTACGAGCAGTACTTC. Variable domain in full (rest from reference TRBV28 and TRBJ2-7): DVKVTQSSRYLVKRTGEKVFLECVQDMDHENMFWYRQDPGLGLRLIYFSYDVKMKEKGDIPEGYSVSREKKERFSLILESASTNQTSMYLCASSPQGSGGTYEQYFGPGTRLTVT.

The sample holds one count of this clone. The V call is TRBV6-2 or TRBV6-3, the J call TRBJ2-7; D is possibly TRBD1 (5 bases). The CDR3 totals 14 residues. V was cut by 5 bases and J by 5 bases, with 16 bases left in between. Germline V gives CDR1 MNHEY, CDR2 SVGEGT. As DNA, the CDR3 is TGTGCCAGCAGTACCAGAACAGGTATCCACGAGCAGTACTTC. Its translation: CASSTRTGIHEQYF.

This clone was seen just once. The CDR3 loop reads CASSPRTSVNEQFF. CDR3 bases: TGTGCCAGTAGTCCAAGGACTAGCGTCAATGAGCAGTTCTTC. V usage is TRBV19 and J usage is TRBJ2-1; 9 nucleotides align to TRBD2. The V segment lost 5 bases and the J segment 6 bases; nucleotides outside the gene matches: 5. This CDR3 is built from 14 residues. Germline CDR1 LNHDA, CDR2 SQIVND (reference sequence). Based on the CDR3 plus reference TRBV19 and TRBJ2-1, the full variable domain is DGGITQSPKYLFRKEGQNVTLSCEQNLNHDAMYWYRQDPGQGLRLIYYSQIVNDFQKGDIAEGYSVSREKKESFPLTVTSAQKNPTAFYLCASSPRTSVNEQFFGPGTRLTVL.

J is TRBJ2-3 and V is TRBV4-3, with TRBD2 identical over 7 bases. V shed 1 base, J shed 8 bases, and the junction held 3 bases outside the gene matches. The CDR3 consists of 13 residues. Germline loops: CDR1 LGHNA, CDR2 YSLEER. For the CDR3, the DNA is TGCGCCAGCAGCCAAGGACTAGCCGCTACGCAGTATTTT. Translating gives CASSQGLAATQYF.